The present TCR beta chain was sequenced within a study of vaccination effects on CD4 cells after COVID-19 (dated by TCRdb to the early 2020s). Looking at the study overall: Two doses of either the BNT162b2 or the mRNA-1273 mRNA SARS-CoV-2 vaccine were administered to participants. The study compared SARS-CoV-2 spike-specific CD4+ TCR repertoires before and after mRNA vaccination in COVID-19 convalescent patients and infection-naive vaccine recipients. A total of 10 COVID-19 convalescent patients and several SARS-CoV-2-naive healthy vaccine recipients were included in the full study. Cultures from other donors in the study were sequenced with the Oncomine TCR Beta short-read assay on an Illumina iSeq 100. General conclusions and limits of the study: Among healthy vaccine recipients, nearly all vaccine-induced clones were SARS-CoV-2 mono-reactive, and just 1 of 255 was cross-reactive with common cold coronaviruses. Only a small number of convalescent patients were included, and no early post-infection timepoints were available, which limited the study. Marked clonal contraction was observed in both infection-induced and vaccine-induced clones at late post-vaccination timepoints, consistent with waning T cell responses.

The cysteine opens and the phenylalanine closes a CDR3 of 15 amino acids. Just CDR3 DNA is preserved here, 45 bases in frame from base 1. Reading the germline V gene gives CDR1 MNHEY and CDR2 SVGAGI. V is pared back by 6 bases and J by 5 bases, with 19 bases lying between the germline termini. About this clone itself: Its antigen is not yet known. No per-base quality is available; no much larger clone lies one base away.

The library was made by the immunoSEQ multiplex PCR assay. DNA from the cultured, isolated CD4+ T cells was subjected to TCR beta CDR3 sequencing. In the source study's methods: Non-productive TCR sequences were discarded, and reads were trimmed to the CDR3 region, with only CDR3s of 7 or more amino acids retained. The MANAFEST web app was used to pick out antigen-specific clonotypes by comparing their expansion in peptide wells with that in reference cultures. To be called positive, a clone needed expansion at FDR<0.05 compared with the reference and with all other wells, an odds ratio greater than 5, and a frequency greater than 0.1% in two replicate wells. Cross-reactive clonotypes were defined as significantly expanded in SARS-CoV-2 spike wells and in at least one common cold coronavirus spike condition. CDR3 similarity was assessed by Levenshtein distance using the stringdist R package, and unrooted trees were constructed with ape in R 3.6.1. TCRdb limited this immuneACCESS table to in-frame rearrangements with V and J called. A share of clones is missing; checked studies link under half to unresolved V genes, and the rest is unexplained. V, J and clone size were drawn from that table, and D and trimming were deduced from the DNA. The sample table holds about 79,000 clones, of which around 70% were seen once. Roughly 1.7% of the sample comes from the top ten.

In the ViraFEST assay, PBMC were stimulated with viral peptide pools, and antigen-specific CD4+ T cell clonotypes were then identified by expansion using TCR sequencing. After 10 days of culture, CD4+ T cells were isolated with the EasySep CD4+ T cell isolation kit. Healthy vaccine recipients had no prior SARS-CoV-2 infection, confirmed by negative nucleocapsid antibodies before and after vaccination. About 2.2 million PBMC per well were cultured in IMDM with around 5.3% human AB serum, 9 to 10 IU/ml IL-2 and gentamicin, plus 10 ug/ml peptides. On days 3 and 7, half of the culture medium was replaced with fresh IL-2-containing medium. Unless noted otherwise, every peptide stimulation condition was cultured in triplicate wells. Using Ficoll-Paque Plus gradient centrifugation, PBMC were separated from whole blood and then either used fresh or cryopreserved at -140C. The spike proteins of SARS-CoV-2 and of the common cold coronaviruses HCoV-NL63, HCoV-OC43 and HCoV-229E were spanned by overlapping peptide pools. The QIAamp micro DNA kit was used to extract genomic DNA from the cultured CD4+ T cells.

Sequenced material: CD4+ T cells from PBMCs cultured with HCoV-229E spike peptides, taken before COVID-19 vaccination. Read against the paper, the sample's cell subset or site label means: HCoV-229E spike overlapping peptide pool stimulation. The V and J segments used are TRBV6-5 and TRBJ2-5, with the D gene tentatively TRBD1 or TRBD2, based on 5 matching bases in each. The receptor comes from a human donor who received a COVID-19 vaccine. The CDR3 region reads CASSPPGPRGETQYF. The DNA reads as follows: TGTGCCAGCAGCCCCCCGGGACCGCGTGGGGAGACCCAGTACTTC.